A single sample gave rise to the 8 T cell receptor beta chains below, sequenced in a study of patients and donors after allogeneic stem cell transplantation. TCRdb called the RT-PCR reads again in MiXCR, with one record for every CDR3 protein. In the table there are about 410,000 distinct CDR3 sequences, under 20% of which are singletons. Sequences were obtained from blood, either unsorted or a sorted T cell fraction (not recorded which). All receptors derive from a human donor who was either an allogeneic HSCT recipient or a stem cell or donor lymphocyte infusion donor (not recorded which). It is not recorded whose cells these are; they may come from a transplant donor.

This clonotype was observed a handful of times. V and J are TRBV12-3 or TRBV12-4 and TRBJ1-2; TRBD1 aligns across 7 bases. This CDR3 has 14 residues. V trimming: 7 bases; J trimming: 4 bases; junction bases outside the gene matches: 9. The CDR3 spells CASTLNRGSYGYTF. The CDR3 coding sequence is TGTGCCAGCACCCTAAACAGGGGAAGCTATGGCTACACCTTC.

V usage is TRBV5-8 and J usage is TRBJ2-1; 10 bases are shared with TRBD2. The junction had 10 bases not matched to a gene; V was cut back by 4 bases and J by 9 bases. CDR1 is SGHTS and CDR2 is YDEGEE in the germline V gene. The CDR3 length is 15 residues. The CDR3: CASSIGTSVPTEQFF. The CDR3 DNA reads as TGTGCCAGCAGCATTGGGACTAGCGTTCCAACTGAGCAGTTCTTC.

In its sample, this clonotype was seen a few times. The CDR3 loop is CASTIGGTSVDEQYF. The CDR3 coding sequence is TGTGCCAGCACTATAGGGGGGACTAGCGTCGACGAGCAGTACTTC. The rearrangement links TRBV12-3 or TRBV12-4 to TRBJ2-7, with 10 bases aligning to TRBD2. The CDR3 has 15 amino acids. The trim removed 7 bases at V and 5 bases at J, leaving 11 bases unmatched.

This clonotype has a count of ten or more. V usage is TRBV12-3 or TRBV12-4 and J usage is TRBJ2-5; D is unclear. CDR3 length: 14 residues. V shed 6 bases and J shed 2 bases, with 13 bases lying between them. The CDR3 DNA is TGTGCCAGCAGCAGAGTAGCAAGGCAAGAGACCCAGTACTTC. Protein product: CASSRVARQETQYF.

This chain uses TRBV7-9 with TRBJ2-2, with 11 bases matching TRBD1. Germline-derived CDR1 and CDR2 are SEHNR and FQNEAQ (reference sequence). The CDR3 covers 17 residues. After removal of 4 bases from V and 1 base from J, the junction contained 5 bases not matched to a gene. CDR3 coding DNA: TGTGCCAGCAGCTCCTGGACAGGGGGCTTGAACACCGGGGAGCTGTTTTTT. Its translation: CASSSWTGGLNTGELFF. Filled out from reference TRBV7-9 and TRBJ2-2, the complete variable domain reads DTGVSQNPRHKITKRGQNVTFRCDPISEHNRLYWYRQTLGQGPEFLTYFQNEAQLEKSRLLSDRFSAERPKGSFSTLEIQRTEQGDSAMYLCASSSWTGGLNTGELFFGEGSRLTVL.

This clonotype was counted only a few times. The genes are TRBV12-3 or TRBV12-4 and TRBJ2-3, with D maybe TRBD1 (6 bases). The CDR3 sequence is 14 residues long. V lost 7 bases and J 1 base, leaving 12 bases between the germline ends. CDR3: CASNPWGRTDTQYF. CDR3 in DNA: TGTGCCAGCAACCCTTGGGGGCGCACAGATACGCAGTATTTT.

The rearrangement links TRBV6-5 to TRBJ2-3; tentatively, D is TRBD2 (5 bases). Per germline, CDR1 MNHEY and CDR2 SVGAGI. The CDR3 contains 15 residues. Trimming shortened V by 0 bases and J by 1 base, and 8 bases separated the two germline ends. The CDR3 sequence: CASSYSSGRTDTQYF. The CDR3 DNA is TGTGCCAGCAGTTACTCAAGCGGACGCACAGATACGCAGTATTTT.

The chain couples TRBV29-1 to TRBJ1-3; 10 bases are shared with TRBD1. The germline V gene has CDR1 SQVTM and CDR2 ANQGSEA. The CDR3 has 12 amino acids. V trimming: 7 bases; J trimming: 6 bases; junction bases outside the gene matches: 3. This chain's CDR3 is CSGGTGENTIYF. The CDR3 bases are TGCAGCGGCGGGACAGGGGAAAACACCATATATTTT.